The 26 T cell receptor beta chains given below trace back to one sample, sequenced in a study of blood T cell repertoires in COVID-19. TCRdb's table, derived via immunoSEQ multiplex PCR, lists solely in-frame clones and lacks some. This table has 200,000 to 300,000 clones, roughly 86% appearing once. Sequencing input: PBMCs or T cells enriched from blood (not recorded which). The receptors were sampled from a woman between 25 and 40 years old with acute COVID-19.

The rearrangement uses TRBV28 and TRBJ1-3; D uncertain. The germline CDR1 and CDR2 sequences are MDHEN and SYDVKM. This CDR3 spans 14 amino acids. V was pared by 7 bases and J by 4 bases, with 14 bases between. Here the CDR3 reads CASTSPGTGNTIYF. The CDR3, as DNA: TGTGCCAGCACCTCCCCAGGTACAGGAAACACCATATATTTT.

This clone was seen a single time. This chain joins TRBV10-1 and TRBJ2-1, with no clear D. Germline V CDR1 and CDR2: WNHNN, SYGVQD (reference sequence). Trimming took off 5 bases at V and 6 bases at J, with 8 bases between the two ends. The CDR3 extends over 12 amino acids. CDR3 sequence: CASSLYVNEQFF. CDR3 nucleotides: TGCGCCAGCAGTCTCTACGTCAATGAGCAGTTCTTC.

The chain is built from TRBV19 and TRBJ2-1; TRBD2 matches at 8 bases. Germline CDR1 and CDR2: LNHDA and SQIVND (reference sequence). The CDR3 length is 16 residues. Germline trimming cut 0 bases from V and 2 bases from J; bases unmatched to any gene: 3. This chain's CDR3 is CASSIESAGAYNEQFF. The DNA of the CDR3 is TGTGCCAGTAGTATAGAGTCAGCGGGGGCCTACAATGAGCAGTTCTTC.

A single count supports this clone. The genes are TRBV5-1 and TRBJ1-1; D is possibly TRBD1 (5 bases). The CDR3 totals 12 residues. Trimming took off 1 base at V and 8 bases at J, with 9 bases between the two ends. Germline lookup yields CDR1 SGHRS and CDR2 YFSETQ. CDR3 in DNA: TGCGCCAGCAGCTTGTGGGGGAGGGAAGCTTTCTTT. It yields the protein CASSLWGREAFF.

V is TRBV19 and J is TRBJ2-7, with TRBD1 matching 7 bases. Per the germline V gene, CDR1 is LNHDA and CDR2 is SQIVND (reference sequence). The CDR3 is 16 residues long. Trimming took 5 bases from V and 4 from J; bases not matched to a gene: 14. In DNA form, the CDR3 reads TGTGCCAGTAGTCCCCAGGGGGAGAAAAGGAAATACGAGCAGTACTTC. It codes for CASSPQGEKRKYEQYF.

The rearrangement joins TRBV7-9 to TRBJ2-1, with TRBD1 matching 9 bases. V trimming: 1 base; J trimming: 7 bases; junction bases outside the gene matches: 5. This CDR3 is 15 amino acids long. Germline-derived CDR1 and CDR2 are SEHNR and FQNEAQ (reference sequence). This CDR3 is CASSLVSGTGNEQFF. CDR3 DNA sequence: TGTGCCAGCAGCTTAGTTTCCGGGACAGGGAATGAGCAGTTCTTC. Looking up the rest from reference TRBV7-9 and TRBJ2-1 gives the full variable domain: DTGVSQNPRHKITKRGQNVTFRCDPISEHNRLYWYRQTLGQGPEFLTYFQNEAQLEKSRLLSDRFSAERPKGSFSTLEIQRTEQGDSAMYLCASSLVSGTGNEQFFGPGTRLTVL.

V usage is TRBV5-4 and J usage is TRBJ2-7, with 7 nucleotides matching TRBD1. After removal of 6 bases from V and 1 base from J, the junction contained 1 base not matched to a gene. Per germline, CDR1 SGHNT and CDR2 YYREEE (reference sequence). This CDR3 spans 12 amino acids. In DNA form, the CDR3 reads TGTGCCAGCACGGGACAGTCCTACGAGCAGTACTTC. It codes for CASTGQSYEQYF.

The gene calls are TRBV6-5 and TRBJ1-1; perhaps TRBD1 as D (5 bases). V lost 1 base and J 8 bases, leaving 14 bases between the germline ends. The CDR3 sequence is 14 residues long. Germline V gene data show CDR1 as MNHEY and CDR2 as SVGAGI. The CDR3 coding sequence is TGTGCCAGCAGTTACTACGGGGGAGGTGTAGAAGCTTTCTTT. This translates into CASSYYGGGVEAFF.

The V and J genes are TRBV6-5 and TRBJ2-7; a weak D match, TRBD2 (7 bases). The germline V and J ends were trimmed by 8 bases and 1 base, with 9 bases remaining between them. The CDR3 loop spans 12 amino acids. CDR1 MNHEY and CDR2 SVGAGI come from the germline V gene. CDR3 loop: CASRGASYEQYF. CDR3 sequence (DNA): TGTGCCAGCCGGGGGGCTTCCTACGAGCAGTACTTC.

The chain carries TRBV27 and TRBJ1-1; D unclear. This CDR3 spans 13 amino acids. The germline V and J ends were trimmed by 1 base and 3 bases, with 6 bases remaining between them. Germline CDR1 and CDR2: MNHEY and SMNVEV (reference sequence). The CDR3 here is CASSLYRDTEAFF. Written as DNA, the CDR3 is TGTGCCAGCAGTTTATACCGGGACACTGAAGCTTTCTTT.

CDR3 in DNA: TGTGCCAGCAGTTACTCTAGCCAGGGGGCCAACGTCCTGACTTTC. Protein sequence: CASSYSSQGANVLTF. The chain couples TRBV6-5 to TRBJ2-6, with D unresolved. From germline, CDR1 is MNHEY and CDR2 SVGAGI. This CDR3 contains 15 residues. V lost 0 bases, J lost 4 bases, and 7 bases lay in between.

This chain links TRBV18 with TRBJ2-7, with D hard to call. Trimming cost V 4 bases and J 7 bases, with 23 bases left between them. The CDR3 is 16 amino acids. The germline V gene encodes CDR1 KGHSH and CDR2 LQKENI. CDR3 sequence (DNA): TGTGCCAGCTCACACCACGTATCCATCCCGGTCGTGGAGCAGTACTTC. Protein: CASSHHVSIPVVEQYF.

CDR3 DNA sequence: TGTGCCAGCAGTTTATATGGGGACTCCAATGGCTACACCTTC. Encoded protein: CASSLYGDSNGYTF. The genes are TRBV25-1 and TRBJ1-2, with D perhaps TRBD1 (5 bases). Trimming took 5 bases from V and 6 from J, leaving 16 bases between them. The CDR3 spans 14 residues. Germline values: CDR1 MGHDK, CDR2 SYGVNS.

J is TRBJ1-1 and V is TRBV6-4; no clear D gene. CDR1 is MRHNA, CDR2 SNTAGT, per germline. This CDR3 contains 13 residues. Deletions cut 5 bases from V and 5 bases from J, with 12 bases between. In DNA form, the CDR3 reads TGTGCCAGCAGTTCGGAGGTTTGGACTGAAGCTTTCTTT. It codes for CASSSEVWTEAFF.

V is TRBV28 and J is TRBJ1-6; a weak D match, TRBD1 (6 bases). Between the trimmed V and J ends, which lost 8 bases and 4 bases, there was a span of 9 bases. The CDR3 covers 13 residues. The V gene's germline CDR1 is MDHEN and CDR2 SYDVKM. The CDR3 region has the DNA TGTGCCAGCTTCGACAGGTATAATTCACCCCTCCACTTT. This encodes CASFDRYNSPLHF.

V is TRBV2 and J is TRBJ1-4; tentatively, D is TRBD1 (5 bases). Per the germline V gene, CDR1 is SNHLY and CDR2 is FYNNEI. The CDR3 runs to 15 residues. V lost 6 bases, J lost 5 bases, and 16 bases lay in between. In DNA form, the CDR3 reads TGTGCCAGCAGGCGGGGGGATCGACAGAATGAAAAACTGTTTTTT. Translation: CASRRGDRQNEKLFF.

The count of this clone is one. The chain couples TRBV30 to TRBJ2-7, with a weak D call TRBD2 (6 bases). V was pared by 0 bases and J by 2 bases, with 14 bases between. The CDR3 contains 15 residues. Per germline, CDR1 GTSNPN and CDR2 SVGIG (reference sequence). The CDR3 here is CAWSVQWDSPYEQYF. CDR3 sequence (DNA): TGTGCCTGGAGTGTACAATGGGACTCTCCCTACGAGCAGTACTTC.

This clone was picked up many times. CDR3 in amino acids: CASSNGSSGANVLTF. In DNA form, the CDR3 reads TGTGCCAGCAGTAACGGGAGCTCTGGGGCCAACGTCCTGACTTTC. The rearrangement joins TRBV6-4 to TRBJ2-6; D is perhaps TRBD2 (6 bases). V lost 5 bases to trimming and J lost 0 bases, with 8 bases between them. This CDR3 is 15 amino acids long. The germline V gene encodes CDR1 MRHNA and CDR2 SNTAGT.

The CDR3 is CASSQDLAGEINQETQYF. The CDR3, as DNA: TGTGCCAGCAGCCAAGATTTAGCGGGGGAAATAAACCAAGAGACCCAGTACTTC. The rearrangement links TRBV4-2 to TRBJ2-5; TRBD2 matches at 9 bases. This CDR3 is 18 amino acids long. Germline V gene lookup returns CDR1 LGHNA and CDR2 YNFKEQ. The trim removed 0 bases at V and 0 bases at J, leaving 8 bases unmatched.

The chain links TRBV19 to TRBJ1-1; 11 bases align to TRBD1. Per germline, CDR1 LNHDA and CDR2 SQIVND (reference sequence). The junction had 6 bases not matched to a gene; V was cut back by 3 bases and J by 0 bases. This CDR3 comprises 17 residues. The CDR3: CASSMGTGGLMNTEAFF. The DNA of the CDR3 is TGTGCCAGTAGTATGGGGACAGGGGGATTAATGAACACTGAAGCTTTCTTT.

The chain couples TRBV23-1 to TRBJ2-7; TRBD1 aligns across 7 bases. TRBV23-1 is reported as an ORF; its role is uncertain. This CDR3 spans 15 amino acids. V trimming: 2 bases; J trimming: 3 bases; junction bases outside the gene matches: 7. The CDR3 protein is CASSQARQGFYEQYF. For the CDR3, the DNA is TGCGCCAGCAGTCAAGCCCGACAGGGTTTCTACGAGCAGTACTTC.

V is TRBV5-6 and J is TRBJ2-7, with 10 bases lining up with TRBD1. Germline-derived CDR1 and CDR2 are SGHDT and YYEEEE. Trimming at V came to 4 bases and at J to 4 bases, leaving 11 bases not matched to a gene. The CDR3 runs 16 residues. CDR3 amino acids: CASSDILGTGVYEQYF. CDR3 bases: TGTGCCAGCAGCGACATTTTAGGGACAGGGGTATACGAGCAGTACTTC.

CDR3 sequence: CASSLRGAGYGYTF. CDR3 DNA sequence: TGTGCCAGCAGTTTACGGGGGGCTGGGTATGGCTACACCTTC. The chain is built from TRBV28 and TRBJ1-2, with D possibly TRBD1 on 6 matching bases. This CDR3 has 14 amino acids. V lost 2 bases and J lost 5, with 12 bases in between. Germline V gene lookup returns CDR1 MDHEN and CDR2 SYDVKM.

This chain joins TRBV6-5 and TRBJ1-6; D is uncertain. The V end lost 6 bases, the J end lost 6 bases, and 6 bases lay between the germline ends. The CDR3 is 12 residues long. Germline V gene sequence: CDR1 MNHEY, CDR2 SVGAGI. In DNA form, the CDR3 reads TGTGCCAGCAGGTTTCGTAATTCACCCCTCCACTTT. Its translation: CASRFRNSPLHF.

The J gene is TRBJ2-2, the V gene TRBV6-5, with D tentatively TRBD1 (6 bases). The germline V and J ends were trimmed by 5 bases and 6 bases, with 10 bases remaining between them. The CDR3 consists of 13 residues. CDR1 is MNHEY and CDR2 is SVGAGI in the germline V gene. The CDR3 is CASSLQGPGELFF. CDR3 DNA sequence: TGTGCCAGCAGTCTCCAGGGGCCCGGGGAGCTGTTTTTT.

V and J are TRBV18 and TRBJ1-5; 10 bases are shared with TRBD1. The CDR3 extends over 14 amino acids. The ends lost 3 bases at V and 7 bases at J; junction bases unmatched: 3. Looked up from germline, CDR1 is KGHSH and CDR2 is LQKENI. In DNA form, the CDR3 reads TGTGCCAGCTCACCGGGACAGGGGTTCCAGCCCCAGCATTTT. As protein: CASSPGQGFQPQHF.